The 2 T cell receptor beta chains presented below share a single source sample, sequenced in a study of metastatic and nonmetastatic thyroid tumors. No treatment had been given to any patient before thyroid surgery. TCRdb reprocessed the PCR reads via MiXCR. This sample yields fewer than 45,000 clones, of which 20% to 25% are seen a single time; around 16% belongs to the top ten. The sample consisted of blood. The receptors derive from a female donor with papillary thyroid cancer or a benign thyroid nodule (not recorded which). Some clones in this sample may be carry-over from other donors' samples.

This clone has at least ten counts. This chain's CDR3 is CAWSVGGSGANVLTF. The CDR3 coding sequence is TGTGCCTGGAGTGTAGGCGGGTCTGGGGCCAACGTCCTGACTTTC. The rearrangement uses TRBV30 and TRBJ2-6; a weak D match, TRBD2 (5 bases). This CDR3 comprises 15 residues. The V gene's germline CDR1 is GTSNPN and CDR2 SVGIG (reference sequence). The ends were cut back, 0 bases at V and 1 base at J, with 7 bases in the middle.

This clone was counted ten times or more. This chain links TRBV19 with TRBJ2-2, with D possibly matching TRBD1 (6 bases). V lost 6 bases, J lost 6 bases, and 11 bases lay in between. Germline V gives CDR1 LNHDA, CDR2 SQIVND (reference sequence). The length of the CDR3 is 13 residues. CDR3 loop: CASRAQGPGELFF. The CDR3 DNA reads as TGTGCCAGTAGAGCTCAGGGGCCCGGGGAGCTGTTTTTT.